This T cell receptor beta chain was captured by sequencing in a study of blood T cell repertoires in COVID-19. Study details: Samples representing acute and convalescent COVID-19 were sourced from the United States, Italy and Spain. PBMCs, B-cell-depleted T cells, or T cells provided the cDNA or gDNA that made up the material.

Measured with immunoSEQ multiplex PCR; TCRdb has only the in-frame clones, and not every one. The sample holds 200,000 or so clones, around 80% seen once. Germline values: CDR1 SGHAT, CDR2 FQDESV (reference sequence). This CDR3 is 14 amino acids long. V gave up 1 base and J gave up 5 bases, with 11 bases separating them. The study drew participants aged roughly 18 to 89 years from fewer than 30 US areas. Membership in each cohort depended on participant-reported clinical history. Input material: PBMCs or T cells enriched from blood (not recorded which). The TCR comes from a man aged 55 to 70 who had recovered from COVID-19. V usage is TRBV11-1 and J usage is TRBJ2-5; tentative D call: TRBD2 (6 bases). The CDR3 spells CASSLGSGVETQYF. The CDR3 DNA reads as TGTGCCAGCAGCTTAGGTTCGGGGGTGGAGACCCAGTACTTC.